This T cell receptor beta chain was observed in a study of T cells after yellow fever vaccination. MiXCR was run by TCRdb on the 5' RACE reads, yielding one entry per CDR3 protein. Of some 300,000 distinct CDR3 sequences listed, roughly 8.4% were seen once; the top ten hold under 20%. This clonotype was observed a handful of times. Trimming stripped 1 base from V and 3 bases from J, with 12 bases between. This CDR3 spans 15 amino acids. This chain uses TRBV12-3 or TRBV12-4 with TRBJ1-2; D is perhaps TRBD1 (5 bases). Sample: PBMCs, taken more than 40 days after the first yellow fever vaccination. The TCR comes from a man in his late teens or twenties who received the YFV17D yellow fever vaccine. CDR3 residues: CASSLVGRVDYGYTF. The CDR3 nucleotides are TGTGCCAGCAGTTTAGTGGGCAGGGTGGACTATGGCTACACCTTC.